The sequence of this T cell receptor beta chain was determined in a study of cytomegalovirus exposure and HLA in healthy donors. Across the whole study: Genotyping of roughly 400 donors showed that over 80% belonged to the Caucasian-associated ancestry cluster. The study's findings and limits: It was about 150 TCR beta chains that were listed as cytomegalovirus-associated.

Points on this clone: Its antigen is not known.

The PCR ran on 60 Vbeta and 13 Jbeta primers. Produced via immunoSEQ multiplex PCR; TCRdb's table is partial and in-frame only. The table shows approximately 190,000 clones, with roughly 84% occurring only once. Input material: PBMCs. This receptor was taken from a boy younger than 18 in good health and CMV-seronegative.

CDR3: CAWFGGDYGYTF. CDR3 DNA sequence: TGTGCCTGGTTCGGGGGGGACTATGGCTACACCTTC. The chain recombines TRBV30 with TRBJ1-2; D is perhaps TRBD1 (5 bases). CDR3 size: 12 residues. Germline V CDR1 and CDR2: GTSNPN, SVGIG (reference sequence). V dropped 5 bases and J dropped 3 bases, with 10 bases sitting between them.